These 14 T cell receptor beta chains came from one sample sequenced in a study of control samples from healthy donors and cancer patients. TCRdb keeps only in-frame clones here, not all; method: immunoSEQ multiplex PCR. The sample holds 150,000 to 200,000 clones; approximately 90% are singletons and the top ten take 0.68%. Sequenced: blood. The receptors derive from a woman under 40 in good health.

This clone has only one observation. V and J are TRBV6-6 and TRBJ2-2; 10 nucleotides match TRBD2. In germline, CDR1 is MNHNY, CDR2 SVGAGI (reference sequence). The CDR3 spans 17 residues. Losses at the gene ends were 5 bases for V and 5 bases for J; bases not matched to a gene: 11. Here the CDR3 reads CASSPSLAGVRTGELFF. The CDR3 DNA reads TGTGCCAGCAGTCCCTCTCTAGCGGGAGTACGTACCGGGGAGCTGTTTTTT.

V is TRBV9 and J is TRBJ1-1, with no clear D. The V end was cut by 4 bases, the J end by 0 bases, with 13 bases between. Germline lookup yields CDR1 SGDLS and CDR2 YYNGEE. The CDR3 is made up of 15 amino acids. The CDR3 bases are TGTGCCAGCAGCCCTAGCGGGATGTTGAACACTGAAGCTTTCTTT. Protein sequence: CASSPSGMLNTEAFF.

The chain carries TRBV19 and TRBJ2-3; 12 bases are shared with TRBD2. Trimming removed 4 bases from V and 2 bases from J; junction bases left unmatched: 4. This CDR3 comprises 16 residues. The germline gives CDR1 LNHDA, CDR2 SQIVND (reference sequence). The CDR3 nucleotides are TGTGCCAGTAGTAAACTAGCGGGAGGTTTCACAGATACGCAGTATTTT. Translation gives CASSKLAGGFTDTQYF.

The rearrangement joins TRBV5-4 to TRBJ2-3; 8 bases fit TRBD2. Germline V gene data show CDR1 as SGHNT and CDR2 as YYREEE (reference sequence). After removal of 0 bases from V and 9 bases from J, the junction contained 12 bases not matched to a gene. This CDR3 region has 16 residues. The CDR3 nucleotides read TGTGCCAGCAGCTTGGGGCCTAGCGGGCCCCTCAGGACGCAGTATTTT. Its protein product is CASSLGPSGPLRTQYF.

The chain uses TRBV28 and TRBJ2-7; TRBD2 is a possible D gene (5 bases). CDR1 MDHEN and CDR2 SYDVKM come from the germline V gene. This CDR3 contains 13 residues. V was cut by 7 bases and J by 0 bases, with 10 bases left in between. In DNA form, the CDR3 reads TGTGCCAGCATTAGCGCTAGCTCCTACGAGCAGTACTTC. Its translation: CASISASSYEQYF.

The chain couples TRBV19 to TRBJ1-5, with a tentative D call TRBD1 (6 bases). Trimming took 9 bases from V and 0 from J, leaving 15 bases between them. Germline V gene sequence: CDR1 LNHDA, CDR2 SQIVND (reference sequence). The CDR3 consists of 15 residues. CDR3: CASRTAPNSNQPQHF. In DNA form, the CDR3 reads TGTGCCAGCCGGACAGCACCTAATAGCAATCAGCCCCAGCATTTT.

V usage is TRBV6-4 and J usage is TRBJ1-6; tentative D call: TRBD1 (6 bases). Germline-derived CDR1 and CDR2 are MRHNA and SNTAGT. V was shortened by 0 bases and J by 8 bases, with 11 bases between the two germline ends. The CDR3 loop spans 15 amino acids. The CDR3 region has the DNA TGTGCCAGCAGTGACTCGGCGGGACACCATTCACCCCTCCACTTT. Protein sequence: CASSDSAGHHSPLHF.

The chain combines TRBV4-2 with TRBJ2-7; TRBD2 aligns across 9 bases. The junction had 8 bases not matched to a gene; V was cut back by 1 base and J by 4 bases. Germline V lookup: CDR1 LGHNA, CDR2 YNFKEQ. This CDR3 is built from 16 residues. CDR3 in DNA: TGTGCCAGCAGCCAAGTCATAGCGGGAGAAAGTTACGAGCAGTACTTC. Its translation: CASSQVIAGESYEQYF.

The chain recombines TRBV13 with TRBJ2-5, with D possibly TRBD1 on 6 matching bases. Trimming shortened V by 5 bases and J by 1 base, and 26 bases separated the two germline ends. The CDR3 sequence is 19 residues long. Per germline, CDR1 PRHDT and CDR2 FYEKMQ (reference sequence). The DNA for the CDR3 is TGTGCCAGCAGCGGGTCTGGGTGGACAGAGGTAAACATCCAAGAGACCCAGTACTTC. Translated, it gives CASSGSGWTEVNIQETQYF.

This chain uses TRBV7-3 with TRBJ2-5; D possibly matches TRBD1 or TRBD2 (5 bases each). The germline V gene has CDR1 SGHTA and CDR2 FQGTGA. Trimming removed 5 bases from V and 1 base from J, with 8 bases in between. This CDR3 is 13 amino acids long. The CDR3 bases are TGTGCCAGCAGCCCCGGGACCCAAGAGACCCAGTACTTC. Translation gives CASSPGTQETQYF.

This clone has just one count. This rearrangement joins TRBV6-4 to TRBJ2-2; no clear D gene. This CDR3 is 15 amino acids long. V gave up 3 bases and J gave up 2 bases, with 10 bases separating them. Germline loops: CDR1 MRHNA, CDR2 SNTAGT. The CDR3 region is CASSEGLHNTGELFF. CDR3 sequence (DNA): TGTGCCAGCAGTGAAGGCTTACACAACACCGGGGAGCTGTTTTTT.

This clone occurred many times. The CDR3 DNA reads TGCGCCGGAGGACAGGGACCCTACAATGAGCAGTTCTTC. Its protein is CAGGQGPYNEQFF. The chain couples TRBV10-2 to TRBJ2-1, with TRBD1 matching 8 bases. The CDR3 is 13 amino acids. CDR1 is WSHSY, CDR2 SAAADI, per germline. Trimming at V came to 11 bases and at J to 2 bases, leaving 5 bases not matched to a gene.

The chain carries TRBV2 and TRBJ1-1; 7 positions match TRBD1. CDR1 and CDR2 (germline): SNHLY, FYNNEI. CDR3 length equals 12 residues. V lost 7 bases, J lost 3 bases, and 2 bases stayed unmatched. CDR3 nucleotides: TGTGCCAGCATAGACAGGGACACTGAAGCTTTCTTT. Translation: CASIDRDTEAFF. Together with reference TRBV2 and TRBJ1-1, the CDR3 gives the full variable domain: EPEVTQTPSHQVTQMGQEVILRCVPISNHLYFYWYRQILGQKVEFLVSFYNNEISEKSEIFDDQFSVERPDGSNFTLKIRSTKLEDSAMYFCASIDRDTEAFFGQGTRLTVV.

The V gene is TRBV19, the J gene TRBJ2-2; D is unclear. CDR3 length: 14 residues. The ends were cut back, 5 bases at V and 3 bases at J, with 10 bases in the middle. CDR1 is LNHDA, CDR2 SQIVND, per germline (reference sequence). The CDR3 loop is CASSPLADTGELFF. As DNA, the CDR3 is TGTGCCAGTAGTCCTTTAGCAGACACCGGGGAGCTGTTTTTT.